The sequence of this T cell receptor beta chain was determined in a study of glioma-infiltrating T cells after dendritic cell vaccination. On the study more broadly: Dendritic cells derived from monocytes and pulsed with autologous tumor lysate formed the vaccine. Study-wide points: TCR clonality showed no direct relationship with survival.

The CDR3 spans 17 residues. Germline CDR1 and CDR2: MGHRA and YSYEKL. Trimming removed 1 base from V and 1 base from J, with 13 bases in between. Time point of the sample: after dendritic cell vaccination, including at tumor progression/relapse. A word on this clone: The target antigen is unknown.

The assay was immunoSEQ multiplex PCR, and TCRdb's table has in-frame clones only and misses some. The top ten hold less than 2.5% of the sample, which has 90,000 or so clones, around four fifths seen once. The clonotype was recovered from a human donor with glioblastoma. The rearrangement uses TRBV4-1 and TRBJ2-2; D might be TRBD1 (5 bases). The material sequenced was blood, taken after dendritic cell vaccination. CDR3 nucleotide sequence: TGCGCCAGCAGCCAAGGGCCCGCAGGGTTGAACACCGGGGAGCTGTTTTTT. Its translation is CASSQGPAGLNTGELFF.